The rows below give T cell receptor beta chains drawn from one sample of a study of cytomegalovirus exposure and HLA in healthy donors. TCRdb's copy holds only in-frame clones and misses some; the assay was immunoSEQ multiplex PCR. The repertoire holds around 130,000 clones, with 82% as singletons. The sequenced material came from PBMCs. The receptors come from a boy between 2 and 15 years old in good health and CMV-seronegative. Each CDR3 is given with its conserved first and last residue. Each record gives: V gene, clone size, D gene, J gene, CDR3 protein, CDR3 DNA. A D gene is named only where the DNA matches it firmly. The listing skips clone size in some rows; elsewhere it reads once, few, many or a size class.

TRBV10-3	NA	TRBD1	TRBJ2-5	CAISEYRGKQETQYF	TGTGCCATCAGTGAGTACAGGGGTAAACAAGAGACCCAGTACTTC
TRBV5-1	NA	NA	TRBJ2-1	CASSLGGAGGNEQFF	TGCGCCAGCAGCTTAGGGGGGGCCGGTGGGAATGAGCAGTTCTTC
TRBV27	NA	NA	TRBJ2-3	CASSHGSETQYF	TGTGCCAGCAGTCACGGCAGCGAGACGCAGTATTTT
TRBV25-1	NA	NA	TRBJ1-1	CASRGGNTEAFF	TGTGCCAGCAGGGGAGGGAACACTGAAGCTTTCTTT
TRBV5-1	NA	NA	TRBJ2-2	CASSLGRAGTGELFF	TGCGCCAGCAGCTTGGGCAGGGCCGGTACCGGGGAGCTGTTTTTT
TRBV7-6	NA	TRBD2	TRBJ2-5	CASSLGGWGKTQYF	TGTGCCAGCAGCCTCGGGGGGTGGGGCAAGACCCAGTACTTC
TRBV4-2	NA	TRBD1	TRBJ1-4	CASSQEEGGGNEKLFF	TGTGCCAGCAGCCAGGAAGAAGGGGGCGGTAATGAAAAACTGTTTTTT
TRBV5-4	NA	TRBD1	TRBJ1-6	CASSLGTGSNSPLHF	TGTGCCAGCAGCTTGGGGACAGGGAGTAATTCACCCCTCCACTTT
TRBV19	NA	NA	TRBJ1-3	CASTLISGNTIYF	TGTGCCAGTACCCTAATCTCTGGAAACACCATATATTTT
TRBV6-4	NA	NA	TRBJ2-1	CASSDSGGGDEQFF	TGTGCCAGCAGTGACTCGGGGGGGGGCGATGAGCAGTTCTTC
TRBV11-3	NA	TRBD2	TRBJ2-1	CASSLHSGRVNEQFF	TGTGCCAGCAGCCTCCATAGCGGGAGGGTGAATGAGCAGTTCTTC
TRBV18	NA	TRBD2	TRBJ2-3	CASSQLAGGPSRYQDTQYF	TGTGCCAGCTCACAACTAGCGGGAGGGCCTTCTCGGTATCAAGATACGCAGTATTTT
TRBV11-1	NA	NA	TRBJ2-7	CASSPHIQGTSYEQYF	TGTGCCAGCAGCCCTCACATACAGGGTACTTCCTACGAGCAGTACTTC
TRBV7-2	NA	NA	TRBJ2-1	CASSLMRNEQFF	TGTGCCAGCAGCTTAATGAGAAATGAGCAGTTCTTC
TRBV7-9	NA	NA	TRBJ2-7	CASSLPGWAYEQYF	TGTGCCAGCAGCTTACCAGGGTGGGCCTACGAGCAGTACTTC
TRBV19	NA	NA	TRBJ2-1	CASSPLQGNEQFF	TGTGCCAGTAGTCCCCTACAGGGTAATGAGCAGTTCTTC
TRBV5-1	NA	TRBD1	TRBJ1-5	CASSSGGNQPQHF	TGCGCCAGCAGCTCAGGGGGTAATCAGCCCCAGCATTTT
TRBV10-3	NA	TRBD1	TRBJ1-5	CAISEDRGRGQPQHF	TGTGCCATCAGTGAGGACAGGGGTAGGGGTCAGCCCCAGCATTTT
TRBV11-2	NA	NA	TRBJ1-1	CASSPQGAEAFF	TGTGCCAGCAGCCCTCAGGGCGCTGAAGCTTTCTTT
TRBV7-9	NA	TRBD1	TRBJ1-2	CSSSLEGQLIYGYTF	TGTTCCAGCAGCTTAGAGGGACAGCTGATCTATGGCTACACCTTC
TRBV28	once	TRBD2	TRBJ2-3	CASSLGGRGRDTQYF	TGTGCCAGCAGTTTAGGCGGGAGAGGAAGAGATACGCAGTATTTT
TRBV6-1	NA	TRBD2	TRBJ2-4	CASKRAGGPDIQYF	TGTGCCAGCAAGCGAGCGGGAGGGCCGGACATTCAGTACTTC
TRBV4-3	few	NA	TRBJ2-6	CASSQDPSPSGANVLTF	TGCGCCAGCAGCCAAGATCCCAGTCCCTCTGGGGCCAACGTCCTGACTTTC
TRBV25-1	NA	TRBD1	TRBJ1-1	CASLRTGGMNTEAFF	TGTGCCAGCCTCAGGACAGGGGGGATGAACACTGAAGCTTTCTTT
TRBV9	once	TRBD2	TRBJ2-1	CASSVGGSGSSYNEQFF	TGTGCCAGCAGCGTAGGGGGTAGCGGGAGCTCCTACAATGAGCAGTTCTTC
TRBV19	NA	NA	TRBJ2-7	CASSETGNYEQYF	TGTGCCAGTAGTGAAACCGGGAACTACGAGCAGTACTTC
TRBV7-2	few	TRBD2	TRBJ2-1	CASSRRGGHNEQFF	TGTGCCAGCAGCCGGCGGGGGGGCCACAATGAGCAGTTCTTC
TRBV19	NA	NA	TRBJ2-7	CASSRDNYEQYF	TGTGCCAGTAGTCGGGACAACTACGAGCAGTACTTC
TRBV27	once	NA	TRBJ1-6	CASSDRASPLHF	TGTGCCAGCAGTGACAGAGCTTCACCCCTCCACTTT
TRBV27	NA	TRBD2	TRBJ2-1	CASSPGTSGTYYNEQFF	TGTGCCAGCAGTCCTGGGACTAGCGGGACCTACTACAATGAGCAGTTCTTC
TRBV7-3	NA	TRBD1	TRBJ1-6	CAPPLTGNTGGERTDYNSPLHF	TGTGCCCCGCCTCTAACTGGGAATACAGGGGGCGAACGTACTGATTATAATTCACCCCTCCACTTT
TRBV11-3	NA	TRBD2	TRBJ2-5	CASSSSSGRGETQYF	TGTGCCAGCAGCTCGTCTAGCGGGAGAGGAGAGACCCAGTACTTC
TRBV10-3	NA	TRBD1	TRBJ1-1	CAISEGQGGTEAFF	TGTGCCATCAGTGAGGGGCAGGGGGGAACTGAAGCTTTCTTT
TRBV5-6	NA	TRBD1	TRBJ1-2	CASSSGTGSYGYTF	TGTGCCAGCAGCTCCGGGACAGGGAGCTATGGCTACACCTTC
TRBV6-4	NA	NA	TRBJ2-4	CASSDSEKNIQYF	TGTGCCAGCAGTGACTCTGAGAAAAACATTCAGTACTTC
TRBV6-5	NA	NA	TRBJ2-7	CASSWTPGESYEQYF	TGTGCCAGCAGTTGGACACCCGGAGAGTCCTACGAGCAGTACTTC
TRBV11-2	few	TRBD2	TRBJ2-1	CASSSLWGLAGGPRQFF	TGTGCCAGCAGCTCTCTATGGGGACTAGCGGGAGGGCCGAGGCAGTTCTTC
TRBV18	NA	TRBD1	TRBJ2-7	CASSPRSGQAYEQYF	TGTGCCAGCTCACCGAGGTCCGGACAGGCGTACGAGCAGTACTTC
TRBV10-3	NA	NA	TRBJ2-2	CAITPGVYTGELFF	TGTGCCATCACCCCAGGGGTCTACACCGGGGAGCTGTTTTTT
TRBV11-2	NA	NA	TRBJ1-5	CASSLGSEGPQHF	TGTGCCAGCAGCTTAGGTAGTGAGGGGCCCCAGCATTTT
TRBV4-3	NA	NA	TRBJ1-2	CASSQDRGGIDYGYTF	TGCGCCAGCAGCCAAGATCGCGGGGGAATCGACTATGGCTACACCTTC